This TCR beta chain was identified in a study of a mutant IDH1 vaccine in newly diagnosed glioma. Study-level information: Patients began vaccination 4-6 weeks after radiotherapy alone, or with temozolomide cycles. Most had both radiotherapy and temozolomide beforehand; others had only one.

Time point defined: week 47, end of study. A single vaccine dose contained 300 ug of mutant IDH1 20-mer peptide, and topical imiquimod was used with it. Unmatched junction bases numbered 4, after V lost 3 bases and J lost 3 bases. The CDR3 extends over 15 amino acids. Germline loops: CDR1 SGHTA, CDR2 FQGNSA. To note about this clone: Its antigen is unidentified.

The method was immunoSEQ multiplex PCR; TCRdb's version includes in-frame clones alone and lacks a portion of them. Among about 56,000 clones, approximately 71% were seen once, and the ten largest hold roughly 5%. This receptor was identified in a man aged 50 or older with glioma. The sequences come from PBMCs, collected from a glioma patient whose treatment included an IDH1 peptide vaccine. The genes are TRBV7-2 and TRBJ1-5, with 8 bases aligning to TRBD1. DNA for the CDR3: TGTGCCAGCAGCTTCGGACAGGGTATCAATCAGCCCCAGCATTTT. Translating it yields CASSFGQGINQPQHF. Full variable domain (outside the CDR3, taken from reference TRBV7-2 and TRBJ1-5): GAGVSQSPSNKVTEKGKDVELRCDPISGHTALYWYRQSLGQGLEFLIYFQGNSAPDKSGLPSDRFSAERTGGSVSTLTIQRTQQEDSAVYLCASSFGQGINQPQHFGDGTRLSIL.